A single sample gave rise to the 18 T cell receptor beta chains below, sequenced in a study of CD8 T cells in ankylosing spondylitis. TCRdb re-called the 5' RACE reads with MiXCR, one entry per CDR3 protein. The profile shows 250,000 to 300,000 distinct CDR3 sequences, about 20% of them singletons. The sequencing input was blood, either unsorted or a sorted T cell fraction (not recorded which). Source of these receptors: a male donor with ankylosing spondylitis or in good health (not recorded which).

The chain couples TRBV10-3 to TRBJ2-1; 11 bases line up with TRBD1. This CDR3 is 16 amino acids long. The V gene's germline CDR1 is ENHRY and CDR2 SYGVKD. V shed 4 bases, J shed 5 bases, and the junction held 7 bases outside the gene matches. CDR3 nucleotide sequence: TGTGCCATCAGTGGTTCCGGGACAGGGGGGAACAATGAGCAGTTCTTC. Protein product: CAISGSGTGGNNEQFF.

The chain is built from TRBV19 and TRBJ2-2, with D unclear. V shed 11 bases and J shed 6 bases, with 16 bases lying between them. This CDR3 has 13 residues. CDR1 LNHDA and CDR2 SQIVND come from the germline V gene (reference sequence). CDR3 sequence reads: CAWPIRRSGELFF. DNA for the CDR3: TGTGCCTGGCCCATCCGTCGGTCCGGGGAGCTGTTTTTT.

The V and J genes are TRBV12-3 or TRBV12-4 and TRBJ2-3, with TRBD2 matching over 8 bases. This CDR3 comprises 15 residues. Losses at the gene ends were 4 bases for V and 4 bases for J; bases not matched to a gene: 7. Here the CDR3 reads CASSSTGGPADTQYF. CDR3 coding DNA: TGTGCCAGCAGTTCCACGGGGGGGCCCGCAGATACGCAGTATTTT.

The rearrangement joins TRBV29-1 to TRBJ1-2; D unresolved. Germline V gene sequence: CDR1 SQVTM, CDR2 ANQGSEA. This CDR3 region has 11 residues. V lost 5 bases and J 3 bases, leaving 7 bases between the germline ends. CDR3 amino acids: CSVSTDYGYTF. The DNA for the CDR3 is TGCAGCGTTTCCACCGACTATGGCTACACCTTC.

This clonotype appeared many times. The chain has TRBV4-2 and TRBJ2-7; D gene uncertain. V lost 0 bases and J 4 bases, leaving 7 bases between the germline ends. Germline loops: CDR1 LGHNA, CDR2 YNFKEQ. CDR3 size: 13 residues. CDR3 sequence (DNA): TGTGCCAGCAGCCAAGATGGATATTACGAGCAGTACTTC. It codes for CASSQDGYYEQYF.

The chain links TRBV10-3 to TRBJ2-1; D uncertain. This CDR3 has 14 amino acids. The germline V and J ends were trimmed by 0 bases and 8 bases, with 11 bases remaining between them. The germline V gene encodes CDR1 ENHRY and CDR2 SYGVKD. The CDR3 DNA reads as TGTGCCATCAGTGAGTCGGAAGGGTGGGATGAGCAGTTCTTC. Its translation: CAISESEGWDEQFF.

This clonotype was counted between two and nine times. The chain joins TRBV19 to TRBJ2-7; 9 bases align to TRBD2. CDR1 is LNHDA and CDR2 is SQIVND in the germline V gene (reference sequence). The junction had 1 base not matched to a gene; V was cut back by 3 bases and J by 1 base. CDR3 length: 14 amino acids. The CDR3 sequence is CASSITSGSYEQYF. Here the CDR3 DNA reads TGTGCCAGTAGTATCACTAGCGGGTCCTACGAGCAGTACTTC. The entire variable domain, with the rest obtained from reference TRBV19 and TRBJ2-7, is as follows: DGGITQSPKYLFRKEGQNVTLSCEQNLNHDAMYWYRQDPGQGLRLIYYSQIVNDFQKGDIAEGYSVSREKKESFPLTVTSAQKNPTAFYLCASSITSGSYEQYFGPGTRLTVT.

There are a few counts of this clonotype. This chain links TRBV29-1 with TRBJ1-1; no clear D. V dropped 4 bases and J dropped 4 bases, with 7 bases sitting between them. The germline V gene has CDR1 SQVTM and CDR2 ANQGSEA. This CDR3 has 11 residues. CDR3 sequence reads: CSVVPITEAFF. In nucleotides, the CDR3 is TGCAGCGTTGTCCCGATCACTGAAGCTTTCTTT.

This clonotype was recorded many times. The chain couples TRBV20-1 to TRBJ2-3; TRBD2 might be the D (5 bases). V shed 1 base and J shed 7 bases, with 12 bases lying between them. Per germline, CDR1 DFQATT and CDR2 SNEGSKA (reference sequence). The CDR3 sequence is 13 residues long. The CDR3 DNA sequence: TGCAGTGCTAGAGGAACCGAGCGGCATACGCAGTATTTT. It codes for CSARGTERHTQYF.

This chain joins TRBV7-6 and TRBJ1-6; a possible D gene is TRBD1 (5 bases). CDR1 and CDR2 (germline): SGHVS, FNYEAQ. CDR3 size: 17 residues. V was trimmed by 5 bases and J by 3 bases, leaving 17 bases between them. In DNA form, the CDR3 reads TGTGCCAGCAGCACGCGGCCCTCGGGGGGCTATAATTCACCCCTCCACTTT. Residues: CASSTRPSGGYNSPLHF.

CDR3 nucleotides: TGTGCCAGCAGTTTGATTGGCTCAGAGACCCAGTACTTC. Amino acids: CASSLIGSETQYF. The gene calls are TRBV27 and TRBJ2-5; D uncertain. Trimming pared 3 bases from V and 4 bases from J, leaving 9 bases between. This CDR3 spans 13 amino acids. The germline CDR1 and CDR2 sequences are MNHEY and SMNVEV (reference sequence).

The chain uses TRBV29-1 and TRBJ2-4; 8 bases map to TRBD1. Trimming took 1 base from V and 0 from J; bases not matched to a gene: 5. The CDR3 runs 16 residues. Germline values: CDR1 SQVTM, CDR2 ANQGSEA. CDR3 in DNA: TGCAGCGTTGAAGGTGACAGGGGATTAGCCAAAAACATTCAGTACTTC. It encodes CSVEGDRGLAKNIQYF.

The CDR3 region has the DNA TGCGCCAGCAGCCTGGACAGGGTTAATGAGCAGTTCTTC. Encoded protein: CASSLDRVNEQFF. This chain connects TRBV5-1 to TRBJ2-1; 8 positions match TRBD1. The V and J ends lost 4 bases and 7 bases, in that order; junction bases with no gene match: 4. CDR3 length equals 13 residues. Germline V gene data show CDR1 as SGHRS and CDR2 as YFSETQ.

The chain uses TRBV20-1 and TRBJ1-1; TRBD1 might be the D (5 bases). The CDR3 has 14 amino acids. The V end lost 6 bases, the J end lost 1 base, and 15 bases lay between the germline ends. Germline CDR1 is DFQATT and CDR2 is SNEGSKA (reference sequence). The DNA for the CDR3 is TGCAGTGCCCTTGCGGGGGGAACGAACACTGAAGCTTTCTTT. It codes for CSALAGGTNTEAFF.

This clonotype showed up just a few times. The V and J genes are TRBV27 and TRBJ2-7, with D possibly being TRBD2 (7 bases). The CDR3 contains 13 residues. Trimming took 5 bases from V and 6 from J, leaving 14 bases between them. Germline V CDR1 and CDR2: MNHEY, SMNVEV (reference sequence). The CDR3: CASSTSVRGEQYF. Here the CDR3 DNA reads TGTGCCAGCAGTACTAGCGTCAGGGGCGAGCAGTACTTC.

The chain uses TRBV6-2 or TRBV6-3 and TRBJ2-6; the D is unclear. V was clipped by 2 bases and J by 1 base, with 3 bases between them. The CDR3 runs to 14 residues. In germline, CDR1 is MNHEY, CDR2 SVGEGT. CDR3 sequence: CASSYASGANVLTF. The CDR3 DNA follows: TGTGCCAGCAGTTACGCGTCTGGGGCCAACGTCCTGACTTTC.

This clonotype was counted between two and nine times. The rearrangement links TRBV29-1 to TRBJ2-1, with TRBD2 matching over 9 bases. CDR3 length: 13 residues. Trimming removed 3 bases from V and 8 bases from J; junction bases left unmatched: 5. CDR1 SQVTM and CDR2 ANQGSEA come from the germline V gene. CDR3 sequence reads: CSVEQAGGYEQFF. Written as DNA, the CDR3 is TGCAGCGTTGAGCAAGCGGGAGGATATGAGCAGTTCTTC.

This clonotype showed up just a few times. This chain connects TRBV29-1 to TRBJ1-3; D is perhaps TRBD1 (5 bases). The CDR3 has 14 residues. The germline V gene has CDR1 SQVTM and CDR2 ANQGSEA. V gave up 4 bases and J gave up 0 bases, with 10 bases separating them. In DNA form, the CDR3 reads TGCAGCGTTGGGGACCGTAGCTCTGGAAACACCATATATTTT. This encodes CSVGDRSSGNTIYF. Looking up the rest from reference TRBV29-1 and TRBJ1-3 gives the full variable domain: SAVISQKPSRDICQRGTSLTIQCQVDSQVTMMFWYRQQPGQSLTLIATANQGSEATYESGFVIDKFPISRPNLTFSTLTVSNMSPEDSSIYLCSVGDRSSGNTIYFGEGSWLTVV.